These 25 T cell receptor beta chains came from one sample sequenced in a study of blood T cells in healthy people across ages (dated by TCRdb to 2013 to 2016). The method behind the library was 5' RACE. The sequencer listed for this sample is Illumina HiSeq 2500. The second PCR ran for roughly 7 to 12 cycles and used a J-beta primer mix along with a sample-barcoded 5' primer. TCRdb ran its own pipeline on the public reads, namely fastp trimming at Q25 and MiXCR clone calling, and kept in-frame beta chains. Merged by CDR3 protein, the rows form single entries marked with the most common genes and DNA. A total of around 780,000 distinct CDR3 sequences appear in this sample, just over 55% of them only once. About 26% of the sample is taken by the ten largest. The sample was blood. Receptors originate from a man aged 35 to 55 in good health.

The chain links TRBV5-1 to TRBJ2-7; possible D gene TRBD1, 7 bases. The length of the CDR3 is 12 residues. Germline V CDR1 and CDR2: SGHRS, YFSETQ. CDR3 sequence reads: CPQGGSSYEQYF. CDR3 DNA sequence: TGCCCCCAGGGGGGTAGCTCCTACGAGCAGTACTTC.

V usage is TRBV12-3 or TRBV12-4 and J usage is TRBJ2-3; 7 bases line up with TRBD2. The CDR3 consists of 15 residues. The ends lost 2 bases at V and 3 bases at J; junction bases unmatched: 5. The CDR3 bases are TGTGCCAGCAGTTTACTGGCTAGCGGTACAGATACGCAGTATTTT. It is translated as CASSLLASGTDTQYF.

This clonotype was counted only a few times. The chain's CDR3 is CSARGDRRVPDTQYF. The CDR3 DNA follows: TGCAGTGCTAGAGGGGATCGCAGGGTCCCAGATACGCAGTATTTT. This chain links TRBV20-1 with TRBJ2-3, with a tentative D call TRBD1 (5 bases). Looked up from germline, CDR1 is DFQATT and CDR2 is SNEGSKA (reference sequence). V was shortened by 1 base and J by 4 bases, with 15 bases between the two germline ends. The CDR3 has 15 residues.

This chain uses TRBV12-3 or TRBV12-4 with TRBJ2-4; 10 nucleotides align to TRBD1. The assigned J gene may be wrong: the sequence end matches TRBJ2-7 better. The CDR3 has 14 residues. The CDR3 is CASSYTGTGVEQYF. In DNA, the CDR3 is TGTGCCAGCAGTTATACCGGGACAGGGGTCGAGCAGTACTTC.

The CDR3 spells CASSLGGIGADTQYF. For the CDR3, the DNA is TGTGCCAGCAGCCTTGGGGGGATAGGGGCAGATACGCAGTATTTT. The chain is built from TRBV9 and TRBJ2-3, with D possibly being TRBD2 (6 bases). Trimming stripped 4 bases from V and 4 bases from J, with 16 bases between. This CDR3 comprises 15 residues. The germline CDR1 and CDR2 sequences are SGDLS and YYNGEE.

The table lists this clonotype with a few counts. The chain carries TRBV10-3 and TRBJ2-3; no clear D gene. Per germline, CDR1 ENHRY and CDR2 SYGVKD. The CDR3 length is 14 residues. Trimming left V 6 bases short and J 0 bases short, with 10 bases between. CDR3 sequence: CAIRAIPSTDTQYF. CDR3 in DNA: TGTGCCATCAGGGCGATCCCCAGCACAGATACGCAGTATTTT.

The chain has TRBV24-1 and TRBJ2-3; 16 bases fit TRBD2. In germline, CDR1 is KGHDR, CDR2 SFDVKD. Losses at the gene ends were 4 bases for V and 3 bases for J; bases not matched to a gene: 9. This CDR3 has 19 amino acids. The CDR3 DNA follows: TGTGCCACCAGTGACCCGGGACTAGCGGGAGGGGAAAGAACAGATACGCAGTATTTT. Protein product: CATSDPGLAGGERTDTQYF.

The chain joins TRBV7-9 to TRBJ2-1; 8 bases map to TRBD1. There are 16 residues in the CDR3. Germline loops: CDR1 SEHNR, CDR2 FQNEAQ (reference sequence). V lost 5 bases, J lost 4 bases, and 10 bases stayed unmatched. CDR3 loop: CASSASGTGLYNEQFF. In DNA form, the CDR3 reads TGTGCCAGCAGCGCGTCCGGGACAGGCCTTTACAATGAGCAGTTCTTC.

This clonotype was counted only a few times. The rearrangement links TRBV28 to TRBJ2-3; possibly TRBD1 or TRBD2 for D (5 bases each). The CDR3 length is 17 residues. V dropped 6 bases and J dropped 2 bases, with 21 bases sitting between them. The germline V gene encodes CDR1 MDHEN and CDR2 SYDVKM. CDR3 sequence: CASSRYTGTHSTDTQYF. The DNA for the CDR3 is TGTGCCAGCAGCCGGTATACCGGGACGCATTCCACAGATACGCAGTATTTT. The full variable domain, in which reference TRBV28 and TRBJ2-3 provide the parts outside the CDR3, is DVKVTQSSRYLVKRTGEKVFLECVQDMDHENMFWYRQDPGLGLRLIYFSYDVKMKEKGDIPEGYSVSREKKERFSLILESASTNQTSMYLCASSRYTGTHSTDTQYFGPGTRLTVL.

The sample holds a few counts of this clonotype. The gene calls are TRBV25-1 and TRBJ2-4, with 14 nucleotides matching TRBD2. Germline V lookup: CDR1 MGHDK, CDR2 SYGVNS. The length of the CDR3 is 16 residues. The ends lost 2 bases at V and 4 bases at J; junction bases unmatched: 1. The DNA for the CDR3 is TGTGCCAGCAGTGAAGGACTAGCGGGGGGAAAAAACATTCAGTACTTC. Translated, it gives CASSEGLAGGKNIQYF.

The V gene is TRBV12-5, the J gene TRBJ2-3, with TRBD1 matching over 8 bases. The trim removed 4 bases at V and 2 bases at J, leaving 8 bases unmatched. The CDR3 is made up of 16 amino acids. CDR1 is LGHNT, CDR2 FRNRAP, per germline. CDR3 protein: CASGSTNRGDTDTQYF. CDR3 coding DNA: TGTGCTAGTGGTTCGACAAACAGGGGGGACACAGATACGCAGTATTTT.

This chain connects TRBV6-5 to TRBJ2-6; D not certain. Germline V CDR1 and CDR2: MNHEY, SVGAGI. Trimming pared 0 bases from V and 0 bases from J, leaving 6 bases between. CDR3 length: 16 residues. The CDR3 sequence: CASSYSFPSGANVLTF. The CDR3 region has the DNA TGTGCCAGCAGTTACTCTTTTCCCTCTGGGGCCAACGTCCTGACTTTC.

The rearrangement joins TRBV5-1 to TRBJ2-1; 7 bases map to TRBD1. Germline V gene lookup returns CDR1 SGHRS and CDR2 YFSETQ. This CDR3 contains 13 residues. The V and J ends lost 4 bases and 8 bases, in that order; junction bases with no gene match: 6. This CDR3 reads CASSVDRVYEQFF. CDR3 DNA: TGCGCCAGCAGCGTCGACAGGGTTTATGAGCAGTTCTTC.

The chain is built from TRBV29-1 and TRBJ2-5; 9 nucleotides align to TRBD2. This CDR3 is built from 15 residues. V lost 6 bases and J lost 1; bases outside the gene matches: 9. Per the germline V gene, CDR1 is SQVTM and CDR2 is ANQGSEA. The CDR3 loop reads CSVPGGSGGQETQYF. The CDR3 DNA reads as TGCAGCGTACCGGGGGGTAGCGGGGGCCAAGAGACCCAGTACTTC.

CDR3 sequence reads: CASSQAFGSSGSRRYEQYF. Written as DNA, the CDR3 is TGTGCCAGCAGCCAAGCATTTGGTTCTAGCGGGAGTCGACGATACGAGCAGTACTTC. This chain links TRBV14 with TRBJ2-5; 10 nucleotides line up with TRBD2. The J call may be faulty, since TRBJ2-7 better matches the DNA end. CDR1 and CDR2 from the germline V gene are SGHDN and FVKESK. This CDR3 is 19 amino acids long.

CDR3 region: CATSRDVSPPPDTQYF. CDR3 bases: TGTGCCACCAGCAGAGATGTGTCTCCTCCCCCGGATACGCAGTATTTT. The chain combines TRBV15 with TRBJ2-3; D is unclear. This CDR3 comprises 16 residues. V dropped 0 bases and J dropped 6 bases, with 16 bases sitting between them. Germline CDR1 reads LNHNV; CDR2 reads YYDKDF (reference sequence).

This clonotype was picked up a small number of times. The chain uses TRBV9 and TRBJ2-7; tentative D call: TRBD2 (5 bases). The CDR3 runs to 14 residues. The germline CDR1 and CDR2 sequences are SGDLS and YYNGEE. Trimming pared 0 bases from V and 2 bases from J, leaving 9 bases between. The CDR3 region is CASSVADSTYEQYF. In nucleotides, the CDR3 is TGTGCCAGCAGCGTAGCGGACTCCACCTACGAGCAGTACTTC.

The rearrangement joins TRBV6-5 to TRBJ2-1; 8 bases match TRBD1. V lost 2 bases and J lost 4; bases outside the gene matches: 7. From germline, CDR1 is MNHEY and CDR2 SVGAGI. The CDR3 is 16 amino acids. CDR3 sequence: CASSYQRDRPYNEQFF. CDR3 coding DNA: TGTGCCAGCAGTTACCAGAGGGACAGGCCTTACAATGAGCAGTTCTTC.

CDR3 loop: CASSRLSGGADTQYF. The DNA for the CDR3 is TGTGCCAGCAGCCGACTAAGCGGGGGGGCAGATACGCAGTATTTT. This sequence joins TRBV7-2 and TRBJ2-3; 10 bases match TRBD2. The V gene's germline CDR1 is SGHTA and CDR2 FQGNSA. The CDR3 length is 15 residues. V shed 5 bases and J 4 bases; nucleotides not matched to a gene: 6.

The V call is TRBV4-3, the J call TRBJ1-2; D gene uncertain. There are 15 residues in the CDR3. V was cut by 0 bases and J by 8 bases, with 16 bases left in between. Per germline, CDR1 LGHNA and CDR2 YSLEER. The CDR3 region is CASSQELGRPRGYTF. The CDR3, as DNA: TGCGCCAGCAGCCAAGAGTTGGGCAGGCCTAGGGGCTACACCTTC.

CDR3 bases: TGTGCCAGCAGCCCGGGATACAACACCTACGAGCAGTACTTC. Translating gives CASSPGYNTYEQYF. The rearrangement links TRBV11-2 to TRBJ2-7, with D perhaps TRBD2 (5 bases). Between the trimmed V and J ends, which lost 5 bases and 2 bases, there was a span of 13 bases. The germline CDR1 and CDR2 sequences are SGHAT and FQNNGV. The CDR3 covers 14 residues.

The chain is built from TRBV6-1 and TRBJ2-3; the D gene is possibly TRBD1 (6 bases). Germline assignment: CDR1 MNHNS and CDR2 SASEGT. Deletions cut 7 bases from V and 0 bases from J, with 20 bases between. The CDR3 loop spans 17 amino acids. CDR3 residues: CASKSGALGASTDTQYF. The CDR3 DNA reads TGTGCCAGCAAGAGTGGAGCGTTGGGGGCCAGCACAGATACGCAGTATTTT.

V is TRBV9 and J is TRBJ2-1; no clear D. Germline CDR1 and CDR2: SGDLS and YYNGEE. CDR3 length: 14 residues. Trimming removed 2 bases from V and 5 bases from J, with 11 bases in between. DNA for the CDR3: TGTGCCAGCAGCGTCACGGCTCACAACAATGAGCAGTTCTTC. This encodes CASSVTAHNNEQFF.

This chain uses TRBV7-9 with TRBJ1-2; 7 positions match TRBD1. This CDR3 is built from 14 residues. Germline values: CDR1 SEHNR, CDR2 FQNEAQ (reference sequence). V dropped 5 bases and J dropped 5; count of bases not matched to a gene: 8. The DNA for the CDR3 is TGTGCCAGCAGCGCAGGGGGAGGGGAGTATGGCTACACCTTC. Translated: CASSAGGGEYGYTF.

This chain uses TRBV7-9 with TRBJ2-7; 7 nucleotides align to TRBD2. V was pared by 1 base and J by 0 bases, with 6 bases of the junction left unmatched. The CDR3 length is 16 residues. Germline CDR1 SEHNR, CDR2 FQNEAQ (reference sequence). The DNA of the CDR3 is TGTGCCAGCAGCTTAGTCGGGTCGGGAGGCTCCTACGAGCAGTACTTC. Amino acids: CASSLVGSGGSYEQYF. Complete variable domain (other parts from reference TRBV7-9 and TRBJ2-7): DTGVSQNPRHKITKRGQNVTFRCDPISEHNRLYWYRQTLGQGPEFLTYFQNEAQLEKSRLLSDRFSAERPKGSFSTLEIQRTEQGDSAMYLCASSLVGSGGSYEQYFGPGTRLTVT.